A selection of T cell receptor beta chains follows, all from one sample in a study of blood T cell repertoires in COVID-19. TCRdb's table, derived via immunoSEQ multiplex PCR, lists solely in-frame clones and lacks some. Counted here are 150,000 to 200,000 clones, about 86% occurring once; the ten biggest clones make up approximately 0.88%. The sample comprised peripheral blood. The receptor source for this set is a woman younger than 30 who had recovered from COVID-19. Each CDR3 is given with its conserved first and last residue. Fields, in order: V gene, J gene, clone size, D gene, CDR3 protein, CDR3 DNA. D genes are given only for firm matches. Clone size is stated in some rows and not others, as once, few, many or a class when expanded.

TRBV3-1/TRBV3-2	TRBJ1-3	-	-	CASSQLGGRSGNTIYF	TGTGCCAGCAGCCAATTGGGGGGGCGCTCTGGAAACACCATATATTTT
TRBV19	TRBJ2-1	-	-	CASSYRENYNEQFF	TGTGCCAGTAGTTACCGGGAAAACTACAATGAGCAGTTCTTC
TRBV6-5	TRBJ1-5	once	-	CATMDRTPGGPQHF	TGTGCCACCATGGACAGAACCCCTGGGGGGCCCCAGCATTTT
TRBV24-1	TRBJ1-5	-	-	CATSGGQSNQPQHF	TGTGCCACCAGTGGCGGACAGAGCAATCAGCCCCAGCATTTT
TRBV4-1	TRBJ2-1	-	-	CASSHMNEQFF	TGCGCCAGCAGCCACATGAATGAGCAGTTCTTC
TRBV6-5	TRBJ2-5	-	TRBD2	CATMGGGGPQETQYF	TGTGCCACTATGGGTGGCGGGGGACCCCAAGAGACCCAGTACTTC
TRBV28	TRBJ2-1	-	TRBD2	CASLGTTRSGEQFF	TGTGCCAGCCTAGGGACTACCCGGAGCGGTGAGCAGTTCTTC
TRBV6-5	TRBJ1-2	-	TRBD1	CASRRGTAYGYTF	TGTGCCAGCAGAAGGGGGACAGCATATGGCTACACCTTC
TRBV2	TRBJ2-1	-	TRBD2	CASSPSGSGPGDEQFF	TGTGCCAGCAGTCCGAGTGGTAGCGGGCCTGGCGATGAGCAGTTCTTC
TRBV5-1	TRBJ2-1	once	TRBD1	CASSIPGTGEVEQFF	TGCGCCAGCAGCATCCCCGGGACAGGGGAGGTTGAGCAGTTCTTC
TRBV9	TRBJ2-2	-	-	CASSWAGGSTGELFF	TGTGCCAGCAGCTGGGCGGGTGGCTCCACCGGGGAGCTGTTTTTT
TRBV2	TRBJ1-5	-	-	CASSELLSNQPQHF	TGTGCCAGCAGTGAATTACTGTCCAATCAGCCCCAGCATTTT
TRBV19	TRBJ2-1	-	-	CASSSTRSYNEQFF	TGTGCCAGTAGTAGCACTCGCTCCTACAATGAGCAGTTCTTC
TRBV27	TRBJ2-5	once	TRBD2	CASSLLAGAELETQYF	TGTGCCAGCAGTTTATTAGCGGGGGCGGAGTTAGAGACCCAGTACTTC
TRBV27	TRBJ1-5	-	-	CASSFRGDQPQHF	TGTGCCAGCAGTTTCCGGGGGGATCAGCCCCAGCATTTT
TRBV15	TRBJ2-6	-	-	CATSREISSGANVLTF	TGTGCCACCAGCAGAGAAATTAGCTCTGGGGCCAACGTCCTGACTTTC
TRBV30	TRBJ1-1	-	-	CAWSWQGHMNTEAFF	TGTGCCTGGAGTTGGCAGGGCCACATGAACACTGAAGCTTTCTTT
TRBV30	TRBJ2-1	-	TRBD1	CAWGGQGSDNEQFF	TGTGCCTGGGGGGGACAGGGGTCGGACAATGAGCAGTTCTTC
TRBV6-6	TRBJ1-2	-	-	CASTPGGPYTF	TGTGCCAGCACCCCGGGGGGGCCATACACCTTC
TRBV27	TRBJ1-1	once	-	CASSLMGPNTEAFF	TGTGCCAGCAGTTTAATGGGCCCGAACACTGAAGCTTTCTTT
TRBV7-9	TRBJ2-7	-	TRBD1	CASSSGDRVVDEQYF	TGTGCCAGCAGCTCCGGGGACAGAGTTGTGGATGAGCAGTACTTC
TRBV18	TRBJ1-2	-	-	CASSPWGEDYGYTF	TGTGCCAGCTCACCCTGGGGGGAGGATTATGGCTACACCTTC
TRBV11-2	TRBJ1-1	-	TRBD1	CASSLKRRTGLNTEAFF	TGTGCCAGCAGCCTTAAACGCCGGACAGGGTTGAACACTGAAGCTTTCTTT
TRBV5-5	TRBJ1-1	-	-	CASSSDTNMNTEAFF	TGTGCCAGCAGCTCGGACACAAACATGAACACTGAAGCTTTCTTT
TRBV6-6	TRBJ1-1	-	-	CASKDSLTTEAFF	TGTGCCAGCAAGGACAGCCTTACGACTGAAGCTTTCTTT
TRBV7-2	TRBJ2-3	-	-	CASSLWSSTATDTQYF	TGTGCCAGCAGCTTATGGTCTAGCACGGCCACAGATACGCAGTATTTT
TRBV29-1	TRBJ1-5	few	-	CSVVADNQPQHF	TGCAGCGTTGTGGCAGACAATCAGCCCCAGCATTTT
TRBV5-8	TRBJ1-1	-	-	CASSYSGGLMNTEAFF	TGTGCCAGCAGCTACTCCGGGGGGCTCATGAACACTGAAGCTTTCTTT
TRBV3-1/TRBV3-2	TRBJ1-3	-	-	CASSQGRARGNTIYF	TGTGCCAGCAGCCAAGGCAGGGCCAGAGGAAACACCATATATTTT
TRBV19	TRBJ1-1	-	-	CATRRGNGLTEAFF	TGTGCCACCCGCAGGGGCAACGGCCTCACTGAAGCTTTCTTT
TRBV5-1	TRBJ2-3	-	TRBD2	CASSLLRGGTDTQYF	TGCGCCAGCAGCTTGTTGCGGGGGGGCACAGATACGCAGTATTTT
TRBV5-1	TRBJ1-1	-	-	CASSSMQRTSSEAFF	TGCGCCAGCAGCTCGATGCAACGGACAAGTTCTGAAGCTTTCTTT
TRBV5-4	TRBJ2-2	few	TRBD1	CASSSGTVRAGELFF	TGTGCCAGCAGCTCAGGGACAGTAAGGGCCGGGGAGCTGTTTTTT
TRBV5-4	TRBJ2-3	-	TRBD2	CASSPGGIWSTDTQYF	TGTGCCAGCAGCCCGGGGGGGATTTGGAGCACAGATACGCAGTATTTT
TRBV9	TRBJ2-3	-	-	CASSVATAGAPYF	TGTGCCAGCAGCGTAGCTACGGCGGGGGCCCCCTATTTT